Below are 31 T cell receptor beta chains sequenced from a single sample in a study of CD8 T cells in Susac syndrome. RNA totalling about 0.5 to 1 ug underwent reverse transcription with random hexamers. TCRdb reanalysed the immunoSEQ multiplex PCR reads using MiXCR and keeps one entry per CDR3 protein. The sample carries about 120,000 distinct CDR3 sequences, roughly 94% recorded once. Sequencing was done on a sample of CD8+ T cells from PBMCs. These receptors originate from a human donor with Susac syndrome.

CDR3 protein: CASSKVGYQETQYF. CDR3 nucleotides: TGTGCCAGCAGCAAAGTGGGGTACCAAGAGACCCAGTACTTC. The chain is built from TRBV6-2 or TRBV6-3 and TRBJ2-5, with unresolved D. Trimming pared 6 bases from V and 0 bases from J, leaving 11 bases between. The CDR3 extends over 14 amino acids. Germline assignment: CDR1 MNHEY and CDR2 SVGEGT.

The chain combines TRBV7-2 with TRBJ2-5; possibly TRBD1 or TRBD2 for D (5 bases each). Trimming took off 4 bases at V and 7 bases at J, with 16 bases between the two ends. The CDR3 length is 14 residues. The germline V gene encodes CDR1 SGHTA and CDR2 FQGNSA. The CDR3 nucleotides read TGTGCCAGCAGCTCCCGGGACGGAATTTTGACCCAGTACTTC. Its translation: CASSSRDGILTQYF.

This sequence joins TRBV4-3 and TRBJ2-1, with D perhaps matching TRBD1 (7 bases). The CDR3 extends over 16 amino acids. V shed 0 bases and J shed 5 bases, with 14 bases lying between them. Germline values: CDR1 LGHNA, CDR2 YSLEER. This CDR3 reads CASSQDGTGEDNEQFF. Here the CDR3 DNA reads TGCGCCAGCAGCCAAGATGGTACAGGGGAGGACAATGAGCAGTTCTTC.

CDR3 bases: TGTGCCAGCAGCTCCCAGGGACGGCACCTGGGAGAAGCTTTCTTT. It specifies CASSSQGRHLGEAFF. V gene TRBV9 combines with J gene TRBJ1-1, with TRBD1 as a possible D gene (5 bases). V was pared by 4 bases and J by 8 bases, with 21 bases between. Germline V gives CDR1 SGDLS, CDR2 YYNGEE. The CDR3 is 15 residues long.

This CDR3 reads CASTLDSPYGYTF. CDR3 DNA sequence: TGTGCCAGCACCCTGGATTCGCCTTATGGCTACACCTTC. The genes are TRBV2 and TRBJ1-2; D remains ambiguous. This CDR3 comprises 13 residues. Trimming removed 7 bases from V and 5 bases from J, with 14 bases in between. Germline values: CDR1 SNHLY, CDR2 FYNNEI.

This clonotype occurred once. The chain uses TRBV20-1 and TRBJ1-6, with TRBD1 identical over 7 bases. Germline loops: CDR1 DFQATT, CDR2 SNEGSKA (reference sequence). The CDR3 sequence is 16 residues long. Trimming cost V 0 bases and J 13 bases; bases outside gene matches: 15. CDR3 nucleotides: TGCAGTGCTAGAGAATTTGCAGGGACAGTGCCGTATCCCCTCCACTTT. This gives the protein CSAREFAGTVPYPLHF.

V usage is TRBV29-1 and J usage is TRBJ2-3; D ambiguous. V was trimmed by 6 bases and J by 1 base, leaving 8 bases between them. Germline loops: CDR1 SQVTM, CDR2 ANQGSEA. The CDR3 has 12 amino acids. The CDR3 loop reads CSVPGGTDTQYF. The CDR3 DNA reads TGCAGCGTCCCCGGCGGCACAGATACGCAGTATTTT.

The chain combines TRBV13 with TRBJ2-7; TRBD2 agrees at 8 bases. The CDR3 covers 15 residues. The germline CDR1 and CDR2 sequences are PRHDT and FYEKMQ (reference sequence). The junction had 9 bases not matched to a gene; V was cut back by 5 bases and J by 3 bases. CDR3 nucleotides: TGTGCCAGCAGCCCTTCCGGGACTAGTAGCTACGAGCAGTACTTC. Protein: CASSPSGTSSYEQYF.

This clonotype showed up just once. The chain carries TRBV20-1 and TRBJ2-5, with TRBD1 matching over 11 bases. Losses at the gene ends were 4 bases for V and 4 bases for J; bases not matched to a gene: 5. The CDR3 sequence is 14 residues long. Per the germline V gene, CDR1 is DFQATT and CDR2 is SNEGSKA (reference sequence). The CDR3 spells CSATGTGGPETQYF. CDR3 DNA: TGCAGTGCTACCGGGACAGGGGGACCAGAGACCCAGTACTTC.

This chain connects TRBV20-1 to TRBJ2-7; D possibly uses TRBD1 or TRBD2 (5 bases each). The V end lost 2 bases, the J end lost 2 bases, and 13 bases lay between the germline ends. Germline V CDR1 and CDR2: DFQATT, SNEGSKA (reference sequence). The CDR3 spans 14 residues. The CDR3 here is CSARQGSGTYEQYF. The CDR3 DNA is TGCAGTGCTAGACAGGGTTCGGGAACCTACGAGCAGTACTTC.

This chain uses TRBV29-1 with TRBJ1-1, with 10 bases that match TRBD1. Germline V gene data show CDR1 as SQVTM and CDR2 as ANQGSEA. The CDR3 sequence is 14 residues long. Trimming removed 3 bases from V and 5 bases from J; junction bases left unmatched: 6. The CDR3 protein is CSVEGQGTGTEAFF. The CDR3, as DNA: TGCAGCGTTGAGGGACAGGGGACGGGGACTGAAGCTTTCTTT. The variable domain in full, with the rest retrieved from reference TRBV29-1 and TRBJ1-1, is SAVISQKPSRDICQRGTSLTIQCQVDSQVTMMFWYRQQPGQSLTLIATANQGSEATYESGFVIDKFPISRPNLTFSTLTVSNMSPEDSSIYLCSVEGQGTGTEAFFGQGTRLTVV.

The chain uses TRBV9 and TRBJ1-2; TRBD1 matches 10 bases. This CDR3 contains 14 residues. Germline CDR1 reads SGDLS; CDR2 reads YYNGEE. Trimming removed 4 bases from V and 6 bases from J; junction bases left unmatched: 6. The CDR3 loop is CASSTGQGGDGYTF. The DNA for the CDR3 is TGTGCCAGCAGCACAGGACAGGGGGGGGATGGCTACACCTTC.

V and J are TRBV29-1 and TRBJ2-5; 11 nucleotides align to TRBD2. V trimming: 5 bases; J trimming: 3 bases; junction bases outside the gene matches: 5. This CDR3 has 14 amino acids. The germline CDR1 and CDR2 sequences are SQVTM and ANQGSEA. The CDR3 DNA is TGCAGCGTTCCCTCACTAGCGGGGGAAGAGACCCAGTACTTC. Residues: CSVPSLAGEETQYF. The variable domain in full, completed from reference TRBV29-1 and TRBJ2-5, reads SAVISQKPSRDICQRGTSLTIQCQVDSQVTMMFWYRQQPGQSLTLIATANQGSEATYESGFVIDKFPISRPNLTFSTLTVSNMSPEDSSIYLCSVPSLAGEETQYFGPGTRLLVL.

The CDR3 loop reads CAWSNVVLYTDTQYF. The CDR3 coding sequence is TGTGCCTGGAGTAACGTGGTTCTTTACACAGATACGCAGTATTTT. The rearrangement uses TRBV30 and TRBJ2-3; D gene ambiguous. V dropped 2 bases and J dropped 2 bases, with 14 bases sitting between them. Germline V CDR1 and CDR2: GTSNPN, SVGIG (reference sequence). This CDR3 has 15 residues. The variable domain in full, with the rest retrieved from reference TRBV30 and TRBJ2-3, is SQTIHQWPATLVQPVGSPLSLECTVEGTSNPNLYWYRQAAGRGLQLLFYSVGIGQISSEVPQNLSASRPQDRQFILSSKKLLLSDSGFYLCAWSNVVLYTDTQYFGPGTRLTVL.

The chain is built from TRBV29-1 and TRBJ1-2, with TRBD1 identical over 8 bases. This CDR3 comprises 14 residues. V trimming: 6 bases; J trimming: 7 bases; junction bases outside the gene matches: 13. Germline CDR1 reads SQVTM; CDR2 reads ANQGSEA. The CDR3 nucleotides are TGCAGCGTGACCGGACAGGGAGAATCGGTTGGCTACACCTTC. Translation: CSVTGQGESVGYTF.

The V gene is TRBV20-1, the J gene TRBJ2-7; TRBD2 might be the D (6 bases). V was shortened by 0 bases and J by 3 bases, with 9 bases between the two germline ends. Germline V lookup: CDR1 DFQATT, CDR2 SNEGSKA (reference sequence). There are 13 residues in the CDR3. DNA of the CDR3: TGCAGTGCTAGAGATCGTAGCGGCTACGAGCAGTACTTC. Translated, it gives CSARDRSGYEQYF.

This clonotype was counted a single time. This rearrangement joins TRBV20-1 to TRBJ1-5; maybe TRBD1 (6 bases). The CDR3 is 16 amino acids. In germline, CDR1 is DFQATT, CDR2 SNEGSKA (reference sequence). Between the trimmed V and J ends, which lost 2 bases and 6 bases, there was a span of 20 bases. CDR3 coding DNA: TGCAGTGCTAGATCAAACCCGGGGGGGGCGAGTCAGCCCCAGCATTTT. As protein: CSARSNPGGASQPQHF.

This clonotype showed up just once. V and J are TRBV29-1 and TRBJ1-5, with D possibly TRBD1 on 6 matching bases. This CDR3 is 14 amino acids long. Trimming stripped 5 bases from V and 0 bases from J, with 11 bases between. Germline V gives CDR1 SQVTM, CDR2 ANQGSEA. The CDR3 DNA reads TGCAGCGTTTCCTGGGACATTAGCAATCAGCCCCAGCATTTT. It translates to CSVSWDISNQPQHF.

The chain is built from TRBV6-2 or TRBV6-3 and TRBJ1-1; D gene ambiguous. CDR1 is MNHEY and CDR2 is SVGEGT in the germline V gene. CDR3 length: 14 amino acids. V dropped 7 bases and J dropped 3 bases, with 15 bases sitting between them. CDR3 sequence (DNA): TGTGCCAGCACCGTCACCCGCCGGGACACTGAAGCTTTCTTT. Translating it yields CASTVTRRDTEAFF.

This chain connects TRBV20-1 to TRBJ2-5, with 10 bases identical to TRBD2. Germline values: CDR1 DFQATT, CDR2 SNEGSKA (reference sequence). The CDR3 sequence is 14 residues long. The junction had 7 bases not matched to a gene; V was cut back by 4 bases and J by 5 bases. This chain's CDR3 is CSAKSGGARETQYF. The CDR3 DNA is TGCAGTGCTAAGAGCGGGGGGGCGCGGGAGACCCAGTACTTC.

The V and J genes are TRBV12-3 or TRBV12-4 and TRBJ1-5, with D maybe TRBD1 (5 bases). There are 14 residues in the CDR3. Trimming took off 6 bases at V and 5 bases at J, with 14 bases between the two ends. This CDR3 is CASSPMGGDQPQHF. DNA for the CDR3: TGTGCCAGCAGCCCGATGGGAGGGGATCAGCCCCAGCATTTT.

The chain employs TRBV5-6 and TRBJ2-1; D may be TRBD1 (6 bases). Deletions cut 4 bases from V and 4 bases from J, with 18 bases between. The CDR3 loop spans 16 amino acids. The V gene's germline CDR1 is SGHDT and CDR2 YYEEEE. The CDR3 reads CASSPVGGEGYNEQFF. The CDR3 nucleotides are TGTGCCAGCAGCCCGGTTGGGGGCGAGGGGTACAATGAGCAGTTCTTC. The entire variable domain, with the rest obtained from reference TRBV5-6 and TRBJ2-1, is as follows: DAGVTQSPTHLIKTRGQQVTLRCSPKSGHDTVSWYQQALGQGPQFIFQYYEEEERQRGNFPDRFSGHQFPNYSSELNVNALLLGDSALYLCASSPVGGEGYNEQFFGPGTRLTVL.

The DNA for the CDR3 is TGTGCTAGTGGTTTGCGGGGGAGTCGGTATGGCTACACCTTC. Residues: CASGLRGSRYGYTF. The gene calls are TRBV12-5 and TRBJ1-2; D perhaps matches TRBD1 (5 bases). Germline-derived CDR1 and CDR2 are LGHNT and FRNRAP. The V end was cut by 2 bases, the J end by 5 bases, with 12 bases between. The CDR3 runs 14 residues. The full variable domain, in which reference TRBV12-5 and TRBJ1-2 provide the parts outside the CDR3, is DARVTQTPRHKVTEMGQEVTMRCQPILGHNTVFWYRQTMMQGLELLAYFRNRAPLDDSGMPKDRFSAEMPDATLATLKIQPSEPRDSAVYFCASGLRGSRYGYTFGSGTRLTVV.

The chain employs TRBV13 and TRBJ2-3; D gene unclear. This CDR3 has 12 amino acids. Germline V gene data show CDR1 as PRHDT and CDR2 as FYEKMQ (reference sequence). The V and J ends lost 7 bases and 8 bases respectively, with 13 bases between them. The CDR3 bases are TGTGCCAGCACCGAGTCGAGTGGTACGCAGTATTTT. The encoded protein is CASTESSGTQYF.

The chain carries TRBV6-2 or TRBV6-3 and TRBJ2-3; no reliable D call. The V gene's germline CDR1 is MNHEY and CDR2 SVGEGT. The V gene lost 2 bases and the J gene lost 6 bases, with 12 bases spanning the gap. The CDR3 covers 14 residues. The CDR3 region has the DNA TGTGCCAGCAGTTACCCTTCGCTGGGGGATACGCAGTATTTT. The encoded protein is CASSYPSLGDTQYF.

This clonotype was seen just once. The chain couples TRBV30 to TRBJ1-5, with D possibly TRBD1 on 5 matching bases. The CDR3 spans 14 residues. The germline CDR1 and CDR2 sequences are GTSNPN and SVGIG (reference sequence). Trimming left V 0 bases short and J 6 bases short, with 12 bases between. CDR3 sequence: CAWSVGQGSQPQHF. For the CDR3, the DNA is TGTGCCTGGAGTGTGGGGCAGGGCAGTCAGCCCCAGCATTTT. Combining the CDR3 with reference TRBV30 and TRBJ1-5 gives the whole variable domain SQTIHQWPATLVQPVGSPLSLECTVEGTSNPNLYWYRQAAGRGLQLLFYSVGIGQISSEVPQNLSASRPQDRQFILSSKKLLLSDSGFYLCAWSVGQGSQPQHFGDGTRLSIL.

The rearrangement links TRBV4-2 to TRBJ1-5; 9 bases align to TRBD1. The CDR3 sequence is 16 residues long. The V gene's germline CDR1 is LGHNA and CDR2 YNFKEQ. The V gene end was trimmed by 0 bases and the J gene end by 6 bases; junction bases not matched to a gene: 6. The CDR3 region is CASSQDDRGTVQPQHF. The CDR3 DNA reads as TGTGCCAGCAGCCAAGATGACAGGGGGACCGTTCAGCCCCAGCATTTT.

V gene TRBV13 combines with J gene TRBJ2-5; D is perhaps TRBD1 (5 bases). V shed 5 bases and J shed 1 base, with 11 bases lying between them. Germline V gene sequence: CDR1 PRHDT, CDR2 FYEKMQ (reference sequence). The CDR3 contains 14 residues. This CDR3 reads CASSIWTPQETQYF. As DNA, the CDR3 is TGTGCCAGCAGCATCTGGACACCCCAAGAGACCCAGTACTTC. Combining the CDR3 with reference TRBV13 and TRBJ2-5 gives the whole variable domain AAGVIQSPRHLIKEKRETATLKCYPIPRHDTVYWYQQGPGQDPQFLISFYEKMQSDKGSIPDRFSAQQFSDYHSELNMSSLELGDSALYFCASSIWTPQETQYFGPGTRLLVL.

The chain uses TRBV13 and TRBJ1-1; TRBD1 agrees at 9 bases. J gave up 0 bases and V 6 bases, and 5 bases lay outside the gene matches. The CDR3 has 15 amino acids. Looked up from germline, CDR1 is PRHDT and CDR2 is FYEKMQ (reference sequence). CDR3 bases: TGTGCCAGCAGTCCGACAGGGGGTATGAACACTGAAGCTTTCTTT. It specifies CASSPTGGMNTEAFF.

The CDR3 DNA reads as TGTGCCAGCACGAGTTCCTACGAGCAGTACTTC. Translated, it gives CASTSSYEQYF. The chain employs TRBV12-3 or TRBV12-4 and TRBJ2-7; D is undetermined. The CDR3 loop spans 11 amino acids. Trimming stripped 7 bases from V and 1 base from J, with 5 bases between.

The count of this clonotype is one. The chain carries TRBV27 and TRBJ2-7; tentatively, D is TRBD1 or TRBD2 (5 bases each). The germline gives CDR1 MNHEY, CDR2 SMNVEV (reference sequence). The CDR3 sequence is 15 residues long. The ends were cut back, 2 bases at V and 2 bases at J, with 13 bases in the middle. The CDR3 DNA follows: TGTGCCAGCAGTTTAAGTGTCGGGACCCCCTACGAGCAGTACTTC. Encoded protein: CASSLSVGTPYEQYF.